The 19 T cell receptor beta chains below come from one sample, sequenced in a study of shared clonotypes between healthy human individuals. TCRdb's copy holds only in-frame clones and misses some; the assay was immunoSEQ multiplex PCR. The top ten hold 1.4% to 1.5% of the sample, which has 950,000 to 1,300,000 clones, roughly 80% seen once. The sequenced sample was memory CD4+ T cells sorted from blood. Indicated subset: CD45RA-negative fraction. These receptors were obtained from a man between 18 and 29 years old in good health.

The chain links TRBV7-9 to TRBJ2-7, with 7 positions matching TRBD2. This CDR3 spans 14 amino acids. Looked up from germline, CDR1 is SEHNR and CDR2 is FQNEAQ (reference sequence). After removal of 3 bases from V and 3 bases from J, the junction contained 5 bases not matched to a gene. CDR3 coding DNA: TGTGCCAGCAGCTTTCAGGGAGGGTTCTACGAGCAGTACTTC. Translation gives CASSFQGGFYEQYF.

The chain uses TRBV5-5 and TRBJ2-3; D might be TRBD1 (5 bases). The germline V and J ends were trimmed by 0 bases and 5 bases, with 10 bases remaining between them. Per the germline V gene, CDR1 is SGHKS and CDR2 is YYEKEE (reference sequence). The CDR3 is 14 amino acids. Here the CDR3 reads CASSLEGMGDTQYF. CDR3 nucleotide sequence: TGTGCCAGCAGCTTGGAGGGGATGGGAGATACGCAGTATTTT.

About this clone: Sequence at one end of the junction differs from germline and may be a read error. The CDR3 coding sequence is TGTGCCAGTAGTCCGGGACTAGCGGGGTACAGGTATGTCTTC. As protein: CASSPGLAGYRYVF. J is TRBJ2-1 and V is TRBV19; 13 nucleotides match TRBD2. CDR1 is LNHDA and CDR2 is SQIVND in the germline V gene (reference sequence). This CDR3 spans 14 amino acids.

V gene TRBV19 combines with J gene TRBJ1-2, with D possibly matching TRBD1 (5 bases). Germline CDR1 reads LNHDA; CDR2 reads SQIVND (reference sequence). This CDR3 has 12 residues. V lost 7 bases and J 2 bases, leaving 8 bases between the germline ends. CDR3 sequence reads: CASTPGNYGYTF. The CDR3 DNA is TGTGCCAGTACCCCAGGGAACTATGGCTACACCTTC. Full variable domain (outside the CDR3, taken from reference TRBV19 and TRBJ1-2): DGGITQSPKYLFRKEGQNVTLSCEQNLNHDAMYWYRQDPGQGLRLIYYSQIVNDFQKGDIAEGYSVSREKKESFPLTVTSAQKNPTAFYLCASTPGNYGYTFGSGTRLTVV.

CDR3 protein: CASSLGSTISTDTQYF. CDR3 coding DNA: TGTGCCAGCAGCTTAGGCTCTACCATTAGCACAGATACGCAGTATTTT. The chain carries TRBV11-2 and TRBJ2-3; no reliable D call. Germline-derived CDR1 and CDR2 are SGHAT and FQNNGV. Deletions cut 1 base from V and 0 bases from J, with 11 bases between. The CDR3 has 16 residues.

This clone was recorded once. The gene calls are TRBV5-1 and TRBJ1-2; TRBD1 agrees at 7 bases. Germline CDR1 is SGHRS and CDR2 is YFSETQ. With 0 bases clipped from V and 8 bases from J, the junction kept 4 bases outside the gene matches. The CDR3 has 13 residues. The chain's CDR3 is CASSLDQGVGYTF. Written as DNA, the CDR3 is TGCGCCAGCAGCTTGGATCAGGGGGTGGGCTACACCTTC.

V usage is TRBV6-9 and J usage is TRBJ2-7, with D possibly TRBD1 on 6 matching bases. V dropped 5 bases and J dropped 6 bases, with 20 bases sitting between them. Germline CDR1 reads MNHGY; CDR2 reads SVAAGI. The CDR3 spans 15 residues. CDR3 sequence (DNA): TGTGCCAGCAGTCCCCGGGCGGCAGGGGCCTCCGAGCAGTACTTC. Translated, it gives CASSPRAAGASEQYF.

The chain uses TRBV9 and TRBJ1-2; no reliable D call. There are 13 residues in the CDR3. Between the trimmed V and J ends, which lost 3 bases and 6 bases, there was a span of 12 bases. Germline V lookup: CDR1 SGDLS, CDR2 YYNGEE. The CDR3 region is CASSGADGDGYTF. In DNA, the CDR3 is TGTGCCAGCAGCGGGGCAGATGGCGATGGCTACACCTTC.

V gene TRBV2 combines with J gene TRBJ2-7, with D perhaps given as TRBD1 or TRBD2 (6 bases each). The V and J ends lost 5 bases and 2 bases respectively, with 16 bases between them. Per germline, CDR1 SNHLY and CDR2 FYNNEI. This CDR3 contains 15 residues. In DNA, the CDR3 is TGTGCCAGCAGTTTGGAGGGGGTCTTGGCCTACGAGCAGTACTTC. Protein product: CASSLEGVLAYEQYF.

The CDR3 here is CASSVGDRGRGGELFF. The DNA for the CDR3 is TGTGCCAGCAGCGTAGGGGACAGGGGGCGCGGCGGGGAGCTGTTTTTT. The chain recombines TRBV9 with TRBJ2-2; 12 bases match TRBD1. V lost 0 bases to trimming and J lost 7 bases; unmatched junction nucleotides: 4. Germline CDR1 SGDLS, CDR2 YYNGEE. The CDR3 extends over 16 amino acids.

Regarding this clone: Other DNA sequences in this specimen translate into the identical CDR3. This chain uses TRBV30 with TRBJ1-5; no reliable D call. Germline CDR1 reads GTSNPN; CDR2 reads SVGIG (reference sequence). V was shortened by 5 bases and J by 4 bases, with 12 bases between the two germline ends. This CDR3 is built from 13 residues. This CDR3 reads CAWSSTGNQPQHF. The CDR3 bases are TGTGCCTGGTCCTCAACGGGGAATCAGCCCCAGCATTTT.

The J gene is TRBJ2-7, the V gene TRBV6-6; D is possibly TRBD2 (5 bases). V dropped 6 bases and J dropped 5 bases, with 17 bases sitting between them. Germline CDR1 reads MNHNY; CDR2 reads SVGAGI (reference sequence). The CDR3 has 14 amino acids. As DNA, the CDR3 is TGTGCCAGCAGCCCCGGGGTACTTAGGGACGAGCAGTACTTC. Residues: CASSPGVLRDEQYF.

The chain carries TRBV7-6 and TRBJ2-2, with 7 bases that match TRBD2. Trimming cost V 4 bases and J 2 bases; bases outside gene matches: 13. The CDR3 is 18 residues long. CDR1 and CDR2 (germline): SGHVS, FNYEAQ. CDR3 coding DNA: TGTGCCAGCAGCTACCGTAGCCGGGGAGGGTCAAACACCGGGGAGCTGTTTTTT. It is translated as CASSYRSRGGSNTGELFF.

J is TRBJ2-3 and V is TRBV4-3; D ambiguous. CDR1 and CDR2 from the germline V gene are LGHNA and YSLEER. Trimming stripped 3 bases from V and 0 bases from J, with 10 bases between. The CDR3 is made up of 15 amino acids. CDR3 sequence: CASSQELRSTDTQYF. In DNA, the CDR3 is TGCGCCAGCAGCCAGGAGCTCCGAAGCACAGATACGCAGTATTTT.

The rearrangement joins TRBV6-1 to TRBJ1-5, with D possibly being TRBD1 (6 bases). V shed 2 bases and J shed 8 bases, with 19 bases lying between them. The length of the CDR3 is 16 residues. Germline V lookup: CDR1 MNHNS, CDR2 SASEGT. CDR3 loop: CASSESRGAERKPQHF. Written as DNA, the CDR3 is TGTGCCAGCAGTGAAAGTCGGGGGGCAGAACGAAAGCCCCAGCATTTT.

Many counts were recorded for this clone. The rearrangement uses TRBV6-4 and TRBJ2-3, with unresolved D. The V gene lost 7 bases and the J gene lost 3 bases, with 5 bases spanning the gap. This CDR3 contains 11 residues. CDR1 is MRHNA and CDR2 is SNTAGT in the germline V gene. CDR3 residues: CASTLTDTQYF. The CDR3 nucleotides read TGTGCCAGCACCTTGACAGATACGCAGTATTTT.

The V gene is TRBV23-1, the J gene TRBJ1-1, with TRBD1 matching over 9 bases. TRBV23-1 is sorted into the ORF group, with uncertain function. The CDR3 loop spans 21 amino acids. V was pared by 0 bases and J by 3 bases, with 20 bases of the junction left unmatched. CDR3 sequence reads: CASSQSNPEKQGAFGDTEAFF. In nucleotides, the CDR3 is TGCGCCAGCAGTCAATCGAACCCGGAAAAACAGGGGGCTTTTGGAGACACTGAAGCTTTCTTT.

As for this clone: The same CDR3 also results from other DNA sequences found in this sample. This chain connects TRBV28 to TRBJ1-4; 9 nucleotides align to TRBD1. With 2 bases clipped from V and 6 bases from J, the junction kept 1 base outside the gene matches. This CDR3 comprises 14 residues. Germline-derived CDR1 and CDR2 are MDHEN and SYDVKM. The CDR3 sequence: CASSLRQGDEKLFF. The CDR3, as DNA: TGTGCCAGCAGTTTAAGACAGGGGGATGAAAAACTGTTTTTT.

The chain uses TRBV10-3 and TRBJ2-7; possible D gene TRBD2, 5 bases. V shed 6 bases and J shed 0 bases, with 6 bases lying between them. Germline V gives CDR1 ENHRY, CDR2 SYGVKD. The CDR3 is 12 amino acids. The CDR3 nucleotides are TGTGCCATCAGGGGGAGCTCCTACGAGCAGTACTTC. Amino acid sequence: CAIRGSSYEQYF.